A single sample gave rise to the 26 T cell receptor beta chains below, sequenced in a study of blood T cells in healthy people across ages (dated by TCRdb to between 2015 and 2017). Libraries were prepared through 5' RACE. The instrument given in TCRdb is Illumina HiSeq 2500. A second PCR of about 6 to 11 cycles was run with a J-beta primer mix and a sample-barcoded 5' primer. TCRdb applied fastp at Q25 and MiXCR to the public reads, then kept only in-frame beta chains. A single entry per CDR3 protein holds the most common genes and DNA from its merged rows. The sample yields 800,000 to 900,000 distinct CDR3 sequences; under 80% were counted once. The ten largest account for about a quarter of the sample. Sequenced: blood. Receptors were obtained from a man younger than 45 in good health.

The chain is built from TRBV27 and TRBJ2-7; possibly TRBD1 for D (6 bases). TRBJ2-1 explains the end of the DNA better; the J call may be wrong. Germline assignment: CDR1 MNHEY and CDR2 SMNVEV (reference sequence). This CDR3 contains 16 residues. CDR3 in amino acids: CASSLRPQGPRNEQFF. The CDR3 coding sequence is TGTGCCAGCAGTTTACGTCCCCAGGGGCCAAGGAATGAGCAGTTCTTC.

In its sample, this clonotype was seen a few times. The V gene is TRBV7-8, the J gene TRBJ2-1; no reliable D call. Germline V gene data show CDR1 as SGHVS and CDR2 as FQNEAQ. This CDR3 has 14 amino acids. With 0 bases removed from V and 5 bases from J, the gap between germline ends came to 8 bases. Written as DNA, the CDR3 is TGTGCCAGCAGCTTAGCAGGGTCAAACAATGAGCAGTTCTTC. Translated: CASSLAGSNNEQFF. Looking up the rest from reference TRBV7-8 and TRBJ2-1 gives the full variable domain: GAGVSQSPRYKVAKRGQDVALRCDPISGHVSLFWYQQALGQGPEFLTYFQNEAQLDKSGLPSDRFFAERPEGSVSTLKIQRTQQEDSAVYLCASSLAGSNNEQFFGPGTRLTVL.

The V and J genes are TRBV3-1 and TRBJ2-5; the D is unclear. V lost 11 bases to trimming and J lost 5 bases, with 12 bases between them. The CDR3 extends over 11 amino acids. Germline assignment: CDR1 LGHDT and CDR2 YNNKEL (reference sequence). CDR3 in amino acids: CAAGRVETQYF. Written as DNA, the CDR3 is TGTGCCGCAGGTAGGGTGGAGACCCAGTACTTC.

The gene calls are TRBV3-1 and TRBJ2-3; possible D gene TRBD2, 5 bases. The CDR3 loop spans 15 amino acids. The germline gives CDR1 LGHDT, CDR2 YNNKEL (reference sequence). V lost 3 bases, J lost 4 bases, and 14 bases lay in between. Here the CDR3 DNA reads TGTGCCAGCAGCCAGGGCACCTCTAGCCCAGATACGCAGTATTTT. Its protein product is CASSQGTSSPDTQYF.

This clonotype was observed a few times. The rearrangement uses TRBV7-9 and TRBJ2-3, with 11 bases aligning to TRBD1. The CDR3 runs to 17 residues. Trimming at V came to 5 bases and at J to 6 bases, leaving 13 bases not matched to a gene. The germline CDR1 and CDR2 sequences are SEHNR and FQNEAQ (reference sequence). As DNA, the CDR3 is TGTGCCAGCAGCCGCCGTAGCGGACAGGGGGCTGGGGATACGCAGTATTTT. Its protein is CASSRRSGQGAGDTQYF. Based on the CDR3 plus reference TRBV7-9 and TRBJ2-3, the full variable domain is DTGVSQNPRHKITKRGQNVTFRCDPISEHNRLYWYRQTLGQGPEFLTYFQNEAQLEKSRLLSDRFSAERPKGSFSTLEIQRTEQGDSAMYLCASSRRSGQGAGDTQYFGPGTRLTVL.

There are a few counts of this clonotype. The chain carries TRBV4-3 and TRBJ2-1; 9 bases line up with TRBD2. The germline V gene has CDR1 LGHNA and CDR2 YSLEER. Unmatched junction bases numbered 6, after V lost 4 bases and J lost 2 bases. CDR3 size: 16 residues. Here the CDR3 reads CASSPEASGAYNEQFF. The CDR3 DNA follows: TGCGCCAGCAGCCCTGAGGCTAGCGGGGCCTACAATGAGCAGTTCTTC.

The CDR3 is CASSVGATSYEQYF. Written as DNA, the CDR3 is TGTGCCAGCAGCGTAGGGGCCACTTCCTACGAGCAGTACTTC. The chain joins TRBV9 to TRBJ2-7; D not resolved. Germline V CDR1 and CDR2: SGDLS, YYNGEE. Trimming shortened V by 0 bases and J by 1 base, and 8 bases separated the two germline ends. The length of the CDR3 is 14 residues.

The gene calls are TRBV28 and TRBJ2-5, with D perhaps being TRBD1 or TRBD2 (7 bases each). CDR3 length equals 15 residues. V was clipped by 5 bases and J by 1 base, with 14 bases between them. Germline-derived CDR1 and CDR2 are MDHEN and SYDVKM. The CDR3 DNA reads TGTGCCAGCAGTGGGCGGGGGACAGCCCAAGAGACCCAGTACTTC. Translating gives CASSGRGTAQETQYF. The full variable domain, completed using reference TRBV28 and TRBJ2-5, is DVKVTQSSRYLVKRTGEKVFLECVQDMDHENMFWYRQDPGLGLRLIYFSYDVKMKEKGDIPEGYSVSREKKERFSLILESASTNQTSMYLCASSGRGTAQETQYFGPGTRLLVL.

This clonotype occurred a few times. The chain couples TRBV29-1 to TRBJ1-4, with no clear D. The CDR3 length is 12 residues. Trimming took off 6 bases at V and 5 bases at J, with 10 bases between the two ends. Germline V lookup: CDR1 SQVTM, CDR2 ANQGSEA. The CDR3 loop is CSVGSRNEKLFF. Here the CDR3 DNA reads TGCAGCGTCGGGTCACGCAATGAAAAACTGTTTTTT.

This clonotype has just a few counts. J is TRBJ2-3 and V is TRBV10-3; 7 bases agree with TRBD2. Germline assignment: CDR1 ENHRY and CDR2 SYGVKD. Trimming took 1 base from V and 0 from J; bases not matched to a gene: 1. The CDR3 runs 15 residues. CDR3: CAISELRGSTDTQYF. The CDR3 DNA reads as TGTGCCATCAGTGAGTTGCGGGGGAGCACAGATACGCAGTATTTT.

This clonotype was seen only a few times. This chain connects TRBV6-5 to TRBJ1-2; D gene uncertain. Germline lookup yields CDR1 MNHEY and CDR2 SVGAGI. This CDR3 is built from 15 residues. Trimming stripped 2 bases from V and 8 bases from J, with 18 bases between. The CDR3 loop is CASSYTRYLNRGYTF. CDR3 nucleotides: TGTGCCAGCAGTTACACCCGGTACCTCAATAGAGGCTACACCTTC.

V and J are TRBV7-2 and TRBJ2-7, with 10 bases identical to TRBD2. CDR3 length: 14 residues. Germline trimming cut 5 bases from V and 3 bases from J; bases unmatched to any gene: 4. Per germline, CDR1 SGHTA and CDR2 FQGNSA. The CDR3 bases are TGTGCCAGCAGCCCCTGGACTAGCGGCTACGAGCAGTACTTC. This codes for CASSPWTSGYEQYF.

The J gene is TRBJ2-5, the V gene TRBV20-1; TRBD2 matches 7 bases. The CDR3 consists of 12 residues. The J segment lost 6 bases and the V segment lost 3 bases, leaving 4 bases of the junction unmatched. Germline V gene sequence: CDR1 DFQATT, CDR2 SNEGSKA (reference sequence). The CDR3 coding sequence is TGCAGTGCTAGGGGGGGGTCGAAGACCCAGTACTTC. As protein: CSARGGSKTQYF.

V gene TRBV4-3 combines with J gene TRBJ1-2; tentative D call: TRBD1 (6 bases). Germline CDR1 is LGHNA and CDR2 is YSLEER. Between the trimmed V and J ends, which lost 1 base and 2 bases, there was a span of 14 bases. This CDR3 region has 16 residues. CDR3 sequence: CASSQVGDTTNYGYTF. CDR3 nucleotides: TGCGCCAGCAGCCAAGTCGGGGACACCACAAACTATGGCTACACCTTC.

The V and J genes are TRBV10-3 and TRBJ2-7; TRBD1 agrees at 7 bases. The CDR3 is 15 amino acids. Germline CDR1 and CDR2: ENHRY and SYGVKD. V shed 2 bases and J 2 bases; nucleotides not matched to a gene: 6. CDR3 DNA sequence: TGTGCCATCAGTGAGCCCGTTAGGGGGCCCTACGAGCAGTACTTC. This sequence encodes CAISEPVRGPYEQYF.

The gene calls are TRBV6-1 and TRBJ1-1; 8 nucleotides agree with TRBD1. CDR3 length: 14 residues. Germline CDR1 and CDR2: MNHNS and SASEGT. The J segment lost 0 bases and the V segment lost 6 bases, leaving 3 bases of the junction unmatched. The CDR3: CASRDRDMNTEAFF. DNA of the CDR3: TGTGCCAGCAGGGACAGGGATATGAACACTGAAGCTTTCTTT.

The chain recombines TRBV12-3 or TRBV12-4 with TRBJ2-1; D gene ambiguous. V lost 1 base to trimming and J lost 7 bases, with 11 bases between them. The CDR3 has 14 residues. In DNA, the CDR3 is TGTGCCAGCAGTTTAGAGCTGGCGGTTAATGAGCAGTTCTTC. Translation: CASSLELAVNEQFF.

The CDR3 DNA is TGCGCCAGCAGCCAAGATAAGGACGCAGGGTGGTACTATGGCTACACCTTC. Translating it yields CASSQDKDAGWYYGYTF. This chain joins TRBV4-3 and TRBJ1-2; D might be TRBD1 (5 bases). The CDR3 has 17 residues. Germline V gene sequence: CDR1 LGHNA, CDR2 YSLEER. V was trimmed by 0 bases and J by 3 bases, leaving 17 bases between them.

A word on this clonotype: A much more abundant neighbour one base away suggests this may be a read error. This chain connects TRBV7-2 to TRBJ2-1, with TRBD2 as a possible D gene (6 bases). CDR3 length: 15 residues. The germline CDR1 and CDR2 sequences are SGHTA and FQGNSA. In DNA, the CDR3 is TGTGCCAGCAGCCCAAGAGGCCTAGCGTACACTGAGAAGTACTTC. It encodes CASSPRGLAYTEKYF. The variable domain in full, with the rest retrieved from reference TRBV7-2 and TRBJ2-1, is GAGVSQSPSNKVTEKGKDVELRCDPISGHTALYWYRQSLGQGLEFLIYFQGNSAPDKSGLPSDRFSAERTGGSVSTLTIQRTQQEDSAVYLCASSPRGLAYTEKYFGPGTRLTVL.

This chain joins TRBV28 and TRBJ2-3; TRBD1 or TRBD2 may be the D gene (9 bases each). The CDR3 runs to 20 residues. Trimming took 4 bases from V and 0 from J, leaving 26 bases between them. Looked up from germline, CDR1 is MDHEN and CDR2 is SYDVKM. The CDR3 here is CASSSRDRARTSASTDTQYF. The CDR3 nucleotides read TGTGCCAGCAGTTCTCGGGACAGGGCCCGGACTAGCGCAAGCACAGATACGCAGTATTTT.

J is TRBJ2-6 and V is TRBV6-5; no reliable D call. V gave up 0 bases and J gave up 0 bases, with 6 bases separating them. This CDR3 is built from 16 residues. The germline CDR1 and CDR2 sequences are MNHEY and SVGAGI. DNA for the CDR3: TGTGCCAGCAGTTACTCTCCCAGCTCTGGGGCCAACGTCCTGACTTTC. Encoded protein: CASSYSPSSGANVLTF.

This clonotype was picked up a small number of times. J is TRBJ2-1 and V is TRBV6-2 or TRBV6-3, with 9 bases fitting TRBD2. V lost 0 bases, J lost 7 bases, and 13 bases stayed unmatched. The CDR3 runs 18 residues. CDR1 MNHEY and CDR2 SVGEGT come from the germline V gene. CDR3 coding DNA: TGTGCCAGCAGTTACTCGGCAAGGCTAGCGGGATATAGGAATGAGCAGTTCTTC. This gives the protein CASSYSARLAGYRNEQFF.

The rearrangement joins TRBV10-3 to TRBJ1-2, with 12 bases identical to TRBD1. J was trimmed by 4 bases and V by 0 bases; bases with no gene match: 3. Germline CDR1 and CDR2: ENHRY and SYGVKD. The CDR3 runs to 16 residues. Written as DNA, the CDR3 is TGTGCCATCAGTGAGTCGGGACAGGGGGCAGGCTATGGCTACACCTTC. This codes for CAISESGQGAGYGYTF.

The J gene is TRBJ2-3, the V gene TRBV4-3; tentative D call: TRBD1 (5 bases). This CDR3 has 15 residues. The V gene lost 0 bases and the J gene lost 3 bases, with 10 bases spanning the gap. The V gene's germline CDR1 is LGHNA and CDR2 YSLEER. Here the CDR3 DNA reads TGCGCCAGCAGCCAAGATCCAGGGCTTACAGATACGCAGTATTTT. Translation gives CASSQDPGLTDTQYF.

Remarks on this clonotype: The germline gene is not matched at one end of the junction; a read error may be the cause. The gene calls are TRBV3-1 and TRBJ2-1, with D unclear. Germline V CDR1 and CDR2: LGHDT, YNNKEL (reference sequence). The CDR3 is made up of 15 amino acids. The CDR3 sequence is CASSHDPGSYNEQFF. The CDR3 DNA reads TGTGCCAGCAGCCACGATCCAGGCAGCTACAATGAACAGTTCTTC.

This chain uses TRBV6-1 with TRBJ2-3, with 10 nucleotides matching TRBD2. Germline V gene sequence: CDR1 MNHNS, CDR2 SASEGT. Trimming cost V 2 bases and J 3 bases; bases outside gene matches: 5. The CDR3 extends over 16 amino acids. This CDR3 is CASSEWGTSVTDTQYF. For the CDR3, the DNA is TGTGCCAGCAGTGAATGGGGGACTAGCGTAACAGATACGCAGTATTTT.